What follows describes a single T cell receptor (beta chain). The CDR3 runs 14 residues. Germline lookup yields CDR1 SNHLY and CDR2 FYNNEI. V lost 4 bases to trimming and J lost 3 bases, with 10 bases between them. Alongside a J-beta primer mix, a sample-barcoded 5' primer served in a second PCR lasting about 7 to 11 cycles. TCRdb re-called the 5' RACE reads with MiXCR, one entry per CDR3 protein. This sample has around 1,100,000 distinct CDR3 sequences, with 35% to 45% found just once. Drawn from each donor were ten milliliters of peripheral blood. Isolated per sample were at least 6 million PBMCs. The sample comes from a study of blood T cells in healthy people across ages.

This TCR derives from a man between 18 and 29 years old in good health. Sequencing was done on a sample of blood. This chain uses TRBV2 with TRBJ1-5; D is perhaps TRBD1 (6 bases). In DNA form, the CDR3 reads TGTGCCAGCAGTGGCCGACAGGTCAATCAGCCCCAGCATTTT. Amino acid sequence: CASSGRQVNQPQHF.